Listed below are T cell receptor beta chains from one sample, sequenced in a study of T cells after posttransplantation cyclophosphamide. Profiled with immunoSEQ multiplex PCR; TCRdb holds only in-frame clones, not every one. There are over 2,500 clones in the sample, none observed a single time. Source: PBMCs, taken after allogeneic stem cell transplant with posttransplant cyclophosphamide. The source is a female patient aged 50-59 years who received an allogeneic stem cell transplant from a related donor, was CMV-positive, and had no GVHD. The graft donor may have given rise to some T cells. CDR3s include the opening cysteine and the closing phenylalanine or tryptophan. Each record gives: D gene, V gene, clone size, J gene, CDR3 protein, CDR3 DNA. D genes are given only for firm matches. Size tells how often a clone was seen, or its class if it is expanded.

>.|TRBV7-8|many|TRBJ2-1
CASSLVGDEQFF
TGTGCCAGCAGCTTAGTAGGGGATGAGCAGTTCTTC
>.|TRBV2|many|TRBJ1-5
CASGRTVSNQPQHF
TGTGCCAGCGGCCGGACAGTATCCAATCAGCCCCAGCATTTT
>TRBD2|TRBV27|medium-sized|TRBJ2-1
CASMTSVRNEQFF
TGTGCCAGCATGACTAGCGTCCGCAATGAGCAGTTCTTC
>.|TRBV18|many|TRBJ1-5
CASSPNRDQPQHF
TGTGCCAGCTCACCAAACAGGGACCAGCCCCAGCATTTT
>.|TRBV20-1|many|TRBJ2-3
CSATQTDTQYF
TGCAGTGCTACGCAGACAGATACGCAGTATTTT
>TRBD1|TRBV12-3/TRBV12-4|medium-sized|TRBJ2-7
CASSPNPGQGYEQYF
TGTGCCAGCAGTCCGAATCCGGGACAGGGGTACGAGCAGTACTTC
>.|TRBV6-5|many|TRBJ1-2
CASSYMQGNGYTF
TGTGCCAGCAGTTACATGCAGGGCAATGGCTACACCTTC
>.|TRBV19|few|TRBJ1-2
CASSTSTGADYGYTF
TGTGCCAGTAGCACCTCGACAGGAGCGGACTATGGCTACACCTTC
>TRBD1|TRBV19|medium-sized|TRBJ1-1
CASRDRGRTEAFF
TGTGCCAGTAGGGACAGGGGGCGCACTGAAGCTTTCTTT
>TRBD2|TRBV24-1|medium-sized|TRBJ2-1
CATSDFGLAGYNEQFF
TGTGCCACCAGTGATTTCGGCCTAGCGGGGTACAATGAGCAGTTCTTC
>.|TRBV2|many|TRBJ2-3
CASREGWADTQYF
TGTGCCAGCAGGGAGGGGTGGGCAGATACGCAGTATTTT
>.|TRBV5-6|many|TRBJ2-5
CASSFKGGETQYF
TGTGCCAGCAGCTTCAAGGGGGGGGAGACCCAGTACTTC
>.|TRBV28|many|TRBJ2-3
CASSWRANTQYF
TGTGCCAGCAGTTGGCGGGCTAATACGCAGTATTTT
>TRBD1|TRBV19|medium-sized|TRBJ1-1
CASQGQGTEAFF
TGTGCCAGCCAAGGACAGGGCACTGAAGCTTTCTTT
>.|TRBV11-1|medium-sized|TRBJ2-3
CASSLTWGHGQDTQYF
TGTGCCAGCAGCCTAACTTGGGGACACGGCCAGGATACGCAGTATTTT
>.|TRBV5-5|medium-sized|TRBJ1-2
CASSLVLADYYGYTF
TGTGCCAGCAGCTTGGTCCTGGCAGATTACTATGGCTACACCTTC
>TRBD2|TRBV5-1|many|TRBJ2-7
CASSSMPHLAGGDEQYF
TGCGCCAGCAGCTCGATGCCCCACCTAGCGGGAGGAGATGAGCAGTACTTC
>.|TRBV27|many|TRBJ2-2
CASRERMRSGELFF
TGTGCCAGCAGGGAACGGATGCGGAGCGGGGAGCTGTTTTTT
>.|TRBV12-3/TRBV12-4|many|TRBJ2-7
CASSGHVEQYF
TGTGCCAGCAGTGGGCACGTCGAGCAGTACTTC
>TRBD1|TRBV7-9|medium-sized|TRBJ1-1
CASSLGAGGTEAFF
TGTGCCAGCAGCTTAGGTGCAGGGGGCACTGAAGCTTTCTTT
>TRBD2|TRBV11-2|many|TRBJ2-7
CASSISGRAYEQYF
TGTGCCAGCAGTATTAGCGGGAGGGCGTACGAGCAGTACTTC
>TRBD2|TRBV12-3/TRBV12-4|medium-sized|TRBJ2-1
CASSLGLAGVRGGNEQFF
TGTGCCAGCAGTTTGGGGCTAGCGGGAGTCAGGGGCGGAAATGAGCAGTTCTTC